This T cell receptor (beta chain) was retrieved from a study of blood T cell repertoires in COVID-19. Overall study: The origin of the acute and convalescent COVID-19 samples was the United States, Italy and Spain.

Methods used by the authors: For nucleated cells, counts were estimated from reference gene primer amplification. The method was immunoSEQ multiplex PCR; TCRdb's version includes in-frame clones alone and lacks a portion of them. V and J calls and clone size are given by that table; D and trimming were obtained from the DNA. The sample gives 250,000 to 300,000 clones, 86% of which show up once; less than 3% is in the top ten. V lost 7 bases to trimming and J lost 0 bases; unmatched junction nucleotides: 12. This CDR3 has 17 residues. The V gene's germline CDR1 is LNHDA and CDR2 SQIVND (reference sequence).

The sample comprised peripheral blood. The clonotype originates from a woman in her twenties or thirties with active or convalescent COVID-19. This chain links TRBV19 with TRBJ1-2, with 9 bases aligning to TRBD1. CDR3 coding DNA: TGTGCCAGTACGATGATCACAGGGGGCGCGTCTAACTATGGCTACACCTTC. This translates into CASTMITGGASNYGYTF.